A selection of T cell receptor beta chains follows, all from one sample in a study of neoadjuvant anti-PD-1 for oral cavity cancer. Data came from immunoSEQ multiplex PCR; TCRdb stores just in-frame clones and leaves some out. The profile shows about 42,000 clones, about 76% of them singletons. This specimen consisted of PBMCs, obtained after nivolumab (anti-PD-1) treatment. The receptors come from a person aged 40-85 years with oral cavity squamous cell carcinoma. Both conserved end residues are part of each CDR3. Each record gives: clone size, V gene, J gene, CDR3 protein. Only part of the rows carry a size: once, few, many, or a class if the clone is expanded.

clone_size: -; v_call: TRBV6-5; j_call: TRBJ1-4; cdr3_aa: CASSYGGGTNEKLFF
clone_size: -; v_call: TRBV5-1; j_call: TRBJ1-1; cdr3_aa: CASSLWSPANTEAFF
clone_size: -; v_call: TRBV10-3; j_call: TRBJ2-7; cdr3_aa: CAISALGGVAYEQYF
clone_size: -; v_call: TRBV7-9; j_call: TRBJ2-7; cdr3_aa: CASSHGTFTQYF
clone_size: -; v_call: TRBV4-1; j_call: TRBJ1-1; cdr3_aa: CASSQVGRNTEAFF
clone_size: -; v_call: TRBV5-1; j_call: TRBJ1-2; cdr3_aa: CASSLEMGPYGYTF
clone_size: -; v_call: TRBV28; j_call: TRBJ2-5; cdr3_aa: CASSPSGSASQETQYF
clone_size: few; v_call: TRBV19; j_call: TRBJ1-4; cdr3_aa: CASSKGQGFSNEKLFF
clone_size: -; v_call: TRBV19; j_call: TRBJ2-7; cdr3_aa: CANQDANLYEQYF
clone_size: -; v_call: TRBV28; j_call: TRBJ1-1; cdr3_aa: CASSPPQGATFF
clone_size: -; v_call: TRBV5-1; j_call: TRBJ2-7; cdr3_aa: CASSPTGQGAREQYF
clone_size: -; v_call: TRBV9; j_call: TRBJ1-1; cdr3_aa: CASSVEVFDTEAFF
clone_size: once; v_call: TRBV20-1; j_call: TRBJ1-5; cdr3_aa: CSAANQPQHF